These 16 T cell receptor beta chains were all obtained from the same sample, sequenced in a study of T-cell reconstitution after alpha-beta-depleted transplantation in children. The library targeted TCRbeta and was prepared with unique molecular identifiers. TCRdb itself ran the PCR reads through MiXCR, one entry per CDR3 protein. The sample lists 580,000 or so distinct CDR3 sequences, roughly 24% occurring once. The specimen comprised PBMCs, mostly from graft donor cells, sampled 360 days after TCRalphabeta/CD19-depleted stem cell transplant. These receptors were taken from a boy less than two years old who had a stem cell transplant for acute myeloid leukemia, so the T cells may come from the graft donor.

This chain uses TRBV6-5 with TRBJ2-3; D possibly corresponds to TRBD2 (5 bases). The germline gives CDR1 MNHEY, CDR2 SVGAGI. This CDR3 comprises 17 residues. With 0 bases removed from V and 4 bases from J, the gap between germline ends came to 17 bases. The CDR3 bases are TGTGCCAGCAGTTACTCGAAAGCGGATCCGTTCGCAGATACGCAGTATTTT. Its translation is CASSYSKADPFADTQYF.

This clonotype was counted between two and nine times. The chain links TRBV20-1 to TRBJ2-7, with 7 bases that match TRBD1. Germline V lookup: CDR1 DFQATT, CDR2 SNEGSKA (reference sequence). The CDR3 spans 11 residues. After removal of 5 bases from V and 7 bases from J, the junction contained 5 bases not matched to a gene. The CDR3: CSALQGNEQYV. The CDR3 region has the DNA TGCAGTGCTTTACAGGGGAATGAGCAGTACGTC.

The table lists this clonotype with a few counts. This chain links TRBV12-3 or TRBV12-4 with TRBJ1-5; 8 bases line up with TRBD1. The CDR3 runs 14 residues. With V trimmed by 6 bases and J by 5 bases, 6 bases remained unmatched. The CDR3 nucleotides are TGTGCCAGCAGCTTGGACAGGGTAGATCAGCCCCAGCATTTT. It codes for CASSLDRVDQPQHF.

This clonotype has just a few counts. This chain joins TRBV12-3 or TRBV12-4 and TRBJ2-1; no firm D call. V lost 4 bases and J lost 2, with 12 bases in between. This CDR3 contains 15 residues. CDR3 sequence (DNA): TGTGCCAGCAGTTACACAGAGGCCGCCTACAATGAGCAGTTCTTC. This gives the protein CASSYTEAAYNEQFF.

The chain joins TRBV5-4 to TRBJ2-3; TRBD1 matches at 7 bases. Looked up from germline, CDR1 is SGHNT and CDR2 is YYREEE (reference sequence). With V trimmed by 3 bases and J by 2 bases, 6 bases remained unmatched. The CDR3 runs 15 residues. The CDR3 region is CASSSRQGPTDTQYF. The DNA of the CDR3 is TGTGCCAGCAGCTCGAGACAGGGACCCACAGATACGCAGTATTTT.

This clonotype has only a few counts. The rearrangement joins TRBV11-2 to TRBJ2-1, with 12 bases lining up with TRBD2. The junction had 15 bases not matched to a gene; V was cut back by 4 bases and J by 11 bases. CDR3 size: 17 residues. Germline V gives CDR1 SGHAT, CDR2 FQNNGV. Here the CDR3 DNA reads TGTGCCAGCAGCTCCCCGACTAGCGGGGGACCGCCCCGAAAGCAGTTCTTC. This translates into CASSSPTSGGPPRKQFF.

As to this clonotype: The final CDR3 position lacks the conserved phenylalanine or tryptophan, pointing to a likely read error. The CDR3 bases are TGTGCCAGCAGCTCCACCTTTACCGGGACCATGGGATATAGCTATCAGCCCCAGCATTGT. Its protein is CASSSTFTGTMGYSYQPQHC. This chain uses TRBV7-1 with TRBJ1-5; possibly TRBD1 for D (5 bases). TRBV7-1 is flagged as an ORF with uncertain function. This CDR3 spans 20 amino acids.

This chain connects TRBV7-2 to TRBJ2-5; D perhaps matches TRBD1 (6 bases). V lost 6 bases and J 4 bases, leaving 21 bases between the germline ends. The CDR3 contains 16 residues. Germline V lookup: CDR1 SGHTA, CDR2 FQGNSA. DNA of the CDR3: TGTGCCAGCAGACCAAAGGTGCAGGGCAGGGGAGAGACCCAGTACTTC. Protein sequence: CASRPKVQGRGETQYF.

This clonotype appeared a few times. The chain joins TRBV6-1 to TRBJ1-1; TRBD1 might be the D (5 bases). The CDR3 sequence is 14 residues long. V was trimmed by 3 bases and J by 1 base, leaving 9 bases between them. Germline lookup yields CDR1 MNHNS and CDR2 SASEGT. The CDR3 DNA reads TGTGCCAGCAGTGATTATCAGGGGAACACTGAAGCTTTCTTT. Translation: CASSDYQGNTEAFF.

This clonotype was counted ten times or more. The V gene is TRBV5-1, the J gene TRBJ2-1, with 11 bases fitting TRBD2. The CDR3 is 13 amino acids. Per germline, CDR1 SGHRS and CDR2 YFSETQ. With 4 bases clipped from V and 13 bases from J, the junction kept 7 bases outside the gene matches. The CDR3, as DNA: TGCGCCAGCAGCATGTATAGCGGGGGGGTACAGTTCTTC. This sequence encodes CASSMYSGGVQFF.

The rearrangement uses TRBV21-1 and TRBJ1-2; TRBD1 is taken as the D call from the table, unchecked against the DNA. TRBV21-1 constitutes a pseudogene. This CDR3 region has 14 residues. CDR3 coding DNA: TGTGCCAGCAGCACGGGACAGGGGGTTCATGGCTACACCTTC. Its translation is CASSTGQGVHGYTF.

The sample holds many counts of this clonotype. The chain combines TRBV6-5 with TRBJ1-1, with 9 bases identical to TRBD1. The CDR3 extends over 14 amino acids. The trim removed 5 bases at V and 3 bases at J, leaving 4 bases unmatched. Germline V gene data show CDR1 as MNHEY and CDR2 as SVGAGI. CDR3 bases: TGTGCCAGCAGTCGGACAGGGGACCACACTGAAGCTTTCTTT. Residues: CASSRTGDHTEAFF.

This clonotype was observed many times. V usage is TRBV14 and J usage is TRBJ1-1; D gene unclear. Per the germline V gene, CDR1 is SGHDN and CDR2 is FVKESK. V was clipped by 0 bases and J by 1 base, with 9 bases between them. This CDR3 is 15 amino acids long. The CDR3 bases are TGTGCCAGCAGCCAAGATTGTTGGAGGAACACTGAAGCTTTCTTT. This translates into CASSQDCWRNTEAFF.

This clonotype was seen a handful of times. V usage is TRBV10-1 and J usage is TRBJ2-3; maybe TRBD2 (6 bases). Trimming took off 10 bases at V and 6 bases at J, with 14 bases between the two ends. The CDR3 totals 12 residues. Germline loops: CDR1 WNHNN, CDR2 SYGVQD (reference sequence). The CDR3 sequence: CATGGGDDTQYF. The CDR3 DNA follows: TGCGCCACAGGAGGAGGGGACGATACGCAGTATTTT.

This clonotype showed up many times. V is TRBV5-1 and J is TRBJ1-1, with D unresolved. In germline, CDR1 is SGHRS, CDR2 YFSETQ. The CDR3 has 13 residues. V lost 4 bases, J lost 4 bases, and 11 bases lay in between. CDR3 sequence reads: CASSRRVATEAFF. The CDR3 DNA follows: TGCGCCAGCAGCCGTAGGGTGGCCACTGAAGCTTTCTTT.

This clonotype was seen repeatedly, ten times or more. This rearrangement joins TRBV15 to TRBJ2-7; 10 bases fit TRBD1. Trimming took 6 bases from V and 2 from J; bases not matched to a gene: 4. This CDR3 region has 14 residues. Germline assignment: CDR1 LNHNV and CDR2 YYDKDF (reference sequence). CDR3 protein: CATRRTGGPYEQYF. The CDR3 nucleotides are TGTGCCACCAGAAGGACAGGGGGGCCCTACGAGCAGTACTTC. Full variable domain (missing parts from reference TRBV15 and TRBJ2-7): DAMVIQNPRYQVTQFGKPVTLSCSQTLNHNVMYWYQQKSSQAPKLLFHYYDKDFNNEADTPDNFQSRRPNTSFCFLDIRSPGLGDTAMYLCATRRTGGPYEQYFGPGTRLTVT.